The 20 T cell receptor beta chains reported below all come from one sample, sequenced in a study of sequential checkpoint blockade in melanoma. The treatment denotes: randomized to nivolumab then ipilimumab (arm A) or the reverse (arm B). Profiling relied on immunoSEQ multiplex PCR, and the TCRdb table lists in-frame clones only, not all of them. Of around 2,200 clones detected, around 18% appear once; the ten largest clones hold 15% to 20%. Here the sequenced sample was tumor tissue (inferred from file names), taken from a patient given nivolumab and ipilimumab in sequence. All receptors come from a human donor with melanoma.

The sample holds many counts of this clone. The rearrangement links TRBV7-1 to TRBJ1-2, with 10 bases identical to TRBD1. Being an ORF, TRBV7-1 has a function that is uncertain. This CDR3 has 15 amino acids. With 4 bases clipped from V and 5 bases from J, the junction kept 7 bases outside the gene matches. CDR3 DNA: TGTGCCAGCAGCTTCTACCCGGGACAGGGGTATGGCTACACCTTC. It encodes CASSFYPGQGYGYTF.

J is TRBJ2-1 and V is TRBV18, with D possibly matching TRBD2 (6 bases). The CDR3 sequence is 14 residues long. V was clipped by 3 bases and J by 9 bases, with 15 bases between them. The germline V gene encodes CDR1 KGHSH and CDR2 LQKENI. In DNA, the CDR3 is TGTGCCAGCTCACCGAACAGAAAGGAGGGTGAGCAGTTCTTC. As protein: CASSPNRKEGEQFF.

This chain uses TRBV10-2 with TRBJ1-6; 8 bases match TRBD1. Germline values: CDR1 WSHSY, CDR2 SAAADI. The CDR3 contains 15 residues. The J segment lost 8 bases and the V segment lost 3 bases, leaving 6 bases of the junction unmatched. The CDR3 spells CASSDTGTGDSPLHF. In nucleotides, the CDR3 is TGCGCCAGCAGTGATACCGGGACAGGAGATTCACCCCTCCACTTT.

This clone appeared a few times. The V and J genes are TRBV25-1 and TRBJ1-2; no definite D call. V was clipped by 6 bases and J by 0 bases, with 14 bases between them. Per the germline V gene, CDR1 is MGHDK and CDR2 is SYGVNS. This CDR3 is built from 15 residues. Written as DNA, the CDR3 is TGTGCCAGCAGAAAAGGGAGTACCTCTAACTATGGCTACACCTTC. Its translation is CASRKGSTSNYGYTF.

The V and J genes are TRBV19 and TRBJ1-5, with D tentatively TRBD1 (5 bases). The CDR3 spans 16 residues. Trimming pared 5 bases from V and 3 bases from J, leaving 17 bases between. Germline CDR1 and CDR2: LNHDA and SQIVND (reference sequence). CDR3 in DNA: TGTGCCAGTAGTCTTTTCGGGGGGACGAACAATCAGCCCCAGCATTTT. Protein product: CASSLFGGTNNQPQHF.

The V and J genes are TRBV28 and TRBJ2-1; 10 nucleotides match TRBD2. V shed 4 bases, J shed 8 bases, and the junction held 11 bases outside the gene matches. The length of the CDR3 is 16 residues. Germline CDR1 is MDHEN and CDR2 is SYDVKM. The CDR3 sequence is CASSSVGAGGIHEQFF. The CDR3 nucleotides are TGTGCCAGCAGTTCCGTTGGAGCGGGGGGGATCCATGAGCAGTTCTTC.

This clone counts as medium-sized (0.01 to 0.1%). V gene TRBV11-3 combines with J gene TRBJ1-3; no definite D call. Trimming cost V 6 bases and J 4 bases, with 13 bases left between them. CDR3 size: 14 residues. Germline CDR1 and CDR2: SGHNT and YENEEA. CDR3 nucleotide sequence: TGTGCCAGCAGTTCCCAAACCGAGGGAAACACCATATATTTT. It codes for CASSSQTEGNTIYF.

This clone has ten or more counts. J is TRBJ2-7 and V is TRBV11-3, with 8 bases matching TRBD2. The CDR3 sequence is 16 residues long. V lost 5 bases to trimming and J lost 4 bases; unmatched junction nucleotides: 13. Germline loops: CDR1 SGHNT, CDR2 YENEEA. CDR3: CASSPVTTGGPYEQYF. CDR3 DNA: TGTGCCAGCAGCCCCGTGACGACGGGAGGGCCTTACGAGCAGTACTTC.

This clone was recorded at least ten times. The rearrangement links TRBV11-3 to TRBJ2-7; TRBD2 agrees at 11 bases. This CDR3 comprises 17 residues. With 4 bases clipped from V and 4 bases from J, the junction kept 12 bases outside the gene matches. The germline V gene encodes CDR1 SGHNT and CDR2 YENEEA. Here the CDR3 DNA reads TGTGCCAGCAGCTGGACTGGACTAGCGGGCCGGCGTTACGAGCAGTACTTC. Translated: CASSWTGLAGRRYEQYF.

The chain recombines TRBV19 with TRBJ1-5, with a tentative D call TRBD1 (5 bases). V gave up 2 bases and J gave up 5 bases, with 7 bases separating them. The CDR3 extends over 13 amino acids. Germline CDR1 LNHDA, CDR2 SQIVND (reference sequence). Written as DNA, the CDR3 is TGTGCCAGTAGTATAAGGGGCGATCAGCCCCAGCATTTT. Amino acids: CASSIRGDQPQHF.

The chain has TRBV19 and TRBJ1-2; TRBD1 is a possible D gene (6 bases). The CDR3 sequence is 12 residues long. V lost 7 bases to trimming and J lost 5 bases, with 11 bases between them. Germline lookup yields CDR1 LNHDA and CDR2 SQIVND (reference sequence). The CDR3 spells CASKVGQYGYTF. CDR3 DNA: TGTGCCAGTAAGGTCGGACAGTATGGCTACACCTTC.

This clone ranks as large. J is TRBJ2-7 and V is TRBV28, with TRBD2 matching 11 bases. Germline lookup yields CDR1 MDHEN and CDR2 SYDVKM. The CDR3 loop spans 13 amino acids. The V segment lost 6 bases and the J segment 6 bases; nucleotides outside the gene matches: 4. In nucleotides, the CDR3 is TGTGCCAGCAGACTAGCGGGAGTTGGCGAGCAGTACTTC. The encoded protein is CASRLAGVGEQYF.

V and J are TRBV9 and TRBJ2-3, with 7 bases fitting TRBD2. J lost 3 bases, V lost 6 bases, and 4 bases had no gene match. The CDR3 loop spans 13 amino acids. The germline V gene has CDR1 SGDLS and CDR2 YYNGEE. CDR3 DNA sequence: TGTGCCAGCACCCCGGGAGGTACAGATACGCAGTATTTT. Encoded protein: CASTPGGTDTQYF.

J is TRBJ2-7 and V is TRBV9, with D possibly TRBD2 on 7 matching bases. This CDR3 contains 17 residues. V lost 0 bases and J 5 bases, leaving 21 bases between the germline ends. CDR1 is SGDLS, CDR2 YYNGEE, per germline. The CDR3 nucleotides read TGTGCCAGCAGCGTAGGGGGGGCAGCGGGACCCTCTGACGAGCAGTACTTC. Translated, it gives CASSVGGAAGPSDEQYF.

The CDR3 coding sequence is TGTGCCAGCAACGTACCGGGACGGAAGAACACTGAAGCTTTCTTT. Its protein product is CASNVPGRKNTEAFF. The V and J genes are TRBV12-5 and TRBJ1-1, with D tentatively TRBD1 (5 bases). Germline assignment: CDR1 LGHNT and CDR2 FRNRAP. The CDR3 totals 15 residues.

In its sample, this clone was seen a few times. The V call is TRBV30, the J call TRBJ2-5; weak D call: TRBD2 (6 bases). The CDR3 totals 13 residues. V lost 3 bases to trimming and J lost 5 bases, with 13 bases between them. Germline assignment: CDR1 GTSNPN and CDR2 SVGIG (reference sequence). The CDR3 protein is CAWSRGGGETQYF. The CDR3 DNA is TGTGCCTGGAGCCGAGGAGGAGGGGAGACCCAGTACTTC.

There are a few counts of this clone. The chain is built from TRBV23-1 and TRBJ2-1, with D possibly being TRBD2 (5 bases). TRBV23-1 has ORF status, its function being uncertain. The CDR3 is 15 residues long. Trimming took 6 bases from V and 0 from J, leaving 12 bases between them. The CDR3 sequence: CASSQKADSYNEQFF. The CDR3 DNA sequence: TGCGCCAGCAGCCAAAAAGCGGACTCCTACAATGAGCAGTTCTTC.

This clone was counted a few times. V gene TRBV14 combines with J gene TRBJ2-5; tentative D call: TRBD1 (5 bases). Germline V gene data show CDR1 as SGHDN and CDR2 as FVKESK. The CDR3 runs to 15 residues. V was clipped by 1 base and J by 5 bases, with 14 bases between them. CDR3 loop: CASSQVKTVEETQYF. CDR3 bases: TGTGCCAGCAGCCAAGTTAAGACAGTTGAGGAGACCCAGTACTTC.

This clone was counted at least ten times. This chain links TRBV9 with TRBJ2-7, with D perhaps being TRBD1 or TRBD2 (5 bases each). V lost 2 bases to trimming and J lost 8 bases, with 17 bases between them. This CDR3 contains 14 residues. Germline CDR1 reads SGDLS; CDR2 reads YYNGEE. The DNA for the CDR3 is TGTGCCAGCAGCGTTGGGACGGATTATACGAAGCAGTACTTC. This codes for CASSVGTDYTKQYF.

There are many counts of this clone. The V gene is TRBV11-3, the J gene TRBJ2-3, with 9 bases lining up with TRBD2. Germline V gives CDR1 SGHNT, CDR2 YENEEA. The CDR3 extends over 14 amino acids. Trimming took 5 bases from V and 4 from J; bases not matched to a gene: 4. The CDR3 sequence is CASSPAGGADTQYF. CDR3 nucleotides: TGTGCCAGCAGCCCAGCGGGAGGTGCAGATACGCAGTATTTT.